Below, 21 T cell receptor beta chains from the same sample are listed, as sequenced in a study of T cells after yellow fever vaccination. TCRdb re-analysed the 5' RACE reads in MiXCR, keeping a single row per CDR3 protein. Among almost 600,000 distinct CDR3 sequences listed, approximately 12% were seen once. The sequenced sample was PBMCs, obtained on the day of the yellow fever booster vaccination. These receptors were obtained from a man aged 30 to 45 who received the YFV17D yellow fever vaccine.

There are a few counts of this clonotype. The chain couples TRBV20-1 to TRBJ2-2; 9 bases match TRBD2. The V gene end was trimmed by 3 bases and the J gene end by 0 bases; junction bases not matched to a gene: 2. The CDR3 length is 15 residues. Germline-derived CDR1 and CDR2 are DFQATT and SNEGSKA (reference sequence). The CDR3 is CSASPSGTNTGELFF. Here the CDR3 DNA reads TGCAGTGCTAGCCCTAGCGGGACGAACACCGGGGAGCTGTTTTTT.

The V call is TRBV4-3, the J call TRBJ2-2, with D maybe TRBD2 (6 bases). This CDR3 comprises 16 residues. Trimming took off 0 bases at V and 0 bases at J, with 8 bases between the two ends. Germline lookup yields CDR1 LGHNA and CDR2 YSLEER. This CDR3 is CASSQETGANTGELFF. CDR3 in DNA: TGCGCCAGCAGCCAAGAGACGGGAGCGAACACCGGGGAGCTGTTTTTT.

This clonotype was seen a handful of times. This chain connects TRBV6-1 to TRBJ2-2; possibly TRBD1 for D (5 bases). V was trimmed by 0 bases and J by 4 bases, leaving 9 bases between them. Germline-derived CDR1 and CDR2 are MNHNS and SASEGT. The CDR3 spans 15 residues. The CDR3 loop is CASSEARQGTGELFF. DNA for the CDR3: TGTGCCAGCAGTGAAGCGCGTCAGGGCACCGGGGAGCTGTTTTTT.

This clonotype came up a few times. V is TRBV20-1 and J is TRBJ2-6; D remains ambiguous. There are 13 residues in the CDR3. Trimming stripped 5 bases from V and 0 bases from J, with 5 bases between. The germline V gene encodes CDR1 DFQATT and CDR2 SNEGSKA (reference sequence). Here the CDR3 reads CSASISGANVLTF. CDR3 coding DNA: TGCAGTGCTTCCATCTCTGGGGCCAACGTCCTGACTTTC.

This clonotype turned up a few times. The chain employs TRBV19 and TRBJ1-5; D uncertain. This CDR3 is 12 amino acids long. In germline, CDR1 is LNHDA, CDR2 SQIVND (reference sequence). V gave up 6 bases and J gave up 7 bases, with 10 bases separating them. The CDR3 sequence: CASRVGGQPQHF. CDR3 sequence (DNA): TGTGCCAGTAGGGTGGGCGGGCAGCCCCAGCATTTT.

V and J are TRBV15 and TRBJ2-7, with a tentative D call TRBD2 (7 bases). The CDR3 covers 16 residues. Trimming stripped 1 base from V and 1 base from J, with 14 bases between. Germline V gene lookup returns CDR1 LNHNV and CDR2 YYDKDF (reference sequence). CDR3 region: CATSRAEGGASYEQYF. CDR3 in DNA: TGTGCCACCAGCAGAGCCGAGGGGGGGGCGTCCTACGAGCAGTACTTC.

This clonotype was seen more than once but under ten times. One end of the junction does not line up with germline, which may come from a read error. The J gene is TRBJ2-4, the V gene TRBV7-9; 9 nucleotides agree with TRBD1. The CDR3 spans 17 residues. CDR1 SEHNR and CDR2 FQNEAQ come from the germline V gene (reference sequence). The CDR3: CASSLAGQGTPKNIQYF. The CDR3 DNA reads TGTGCCAGCAGCCTTGCCGGACAGGGGACCCCCAAGAACATTCAGTACTTC.

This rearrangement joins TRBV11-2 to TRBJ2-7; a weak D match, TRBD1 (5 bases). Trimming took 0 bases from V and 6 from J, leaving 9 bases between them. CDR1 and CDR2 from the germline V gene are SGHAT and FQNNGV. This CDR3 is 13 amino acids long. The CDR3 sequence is CASSLEPQGEQYF. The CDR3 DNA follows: TGTGCCAGCAGCTTAGAGCCCCAGGGCGAGCAGTACTTC.

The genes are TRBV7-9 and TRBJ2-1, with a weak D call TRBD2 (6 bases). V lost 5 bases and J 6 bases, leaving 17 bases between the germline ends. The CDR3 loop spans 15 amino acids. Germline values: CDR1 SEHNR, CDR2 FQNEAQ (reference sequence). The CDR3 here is CASSPPFRSGNEQFF. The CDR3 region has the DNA TGTGCCAGCAGCCCCCCTTTTCGTAGCGGCAATGAGCAGTTCTTC. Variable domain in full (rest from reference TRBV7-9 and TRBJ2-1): DTGVSQNPRHKITKRGQNVTFRCDPISEHNRLYWYRQTLGQGPEFLTYFQNEAQLEKSRLLSDRFSAERPKGSFSTLEIQRTEQGDSAMYLCASSPPFRSGNEQFFGPGTRLTVL.

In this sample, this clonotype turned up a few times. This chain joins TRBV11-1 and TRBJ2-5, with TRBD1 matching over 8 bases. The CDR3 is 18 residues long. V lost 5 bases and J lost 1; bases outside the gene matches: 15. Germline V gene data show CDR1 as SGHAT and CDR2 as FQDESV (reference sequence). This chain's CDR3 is CASSRGTGTGGPQETQYF. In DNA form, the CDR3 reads TGTGCCAGCAGCCGAGGGACCGGGACAGGAGGGCCCCAAGAGACCCAGTACTTC.

CDR3 loop: CASSPYPRAHFNEQFF. The CDR3 bases are TGTGCCAGCAGTCCTTACCCTCGGGCCCACTTCAATGAGCAGTTCTTC. The chain has TRBV27 and TRBJ2-1, with D unresolved. V was clipped by 5 bases and J by 6 bases, with 20 bases between them. CDR1 MNHEY and CDR2 SMNVEV come from the germline V gene (reference sequence). The CDR3 runs 16 residues.

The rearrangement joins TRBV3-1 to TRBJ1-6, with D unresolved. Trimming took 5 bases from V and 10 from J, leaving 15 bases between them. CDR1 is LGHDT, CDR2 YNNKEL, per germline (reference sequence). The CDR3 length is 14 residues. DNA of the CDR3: TGTGCCAGCAGCTACGAAACCTTGGACTCACCCCTCCACTTT. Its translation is CASSYETLDSPLHF.

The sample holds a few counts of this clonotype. CDR3 amino acids: CAWSSLDRGRTDTQYF. CDR3 DNA sequence: TGTGCCTGGAGTTCCCTGGACAGGGGACGCACAGATACGCAGTATTTT. The chain uses TRBV30 and TRBJ2-3; TRBD1 aligns across 9 bases. The CDR3 has 16 amino acids. The germline gives CDR1 GTSNPN, CDR2 SVGIG (reference sequence). Trimming removed 2 bases from V and 1 base from J; junction bases left unmatched: 7.

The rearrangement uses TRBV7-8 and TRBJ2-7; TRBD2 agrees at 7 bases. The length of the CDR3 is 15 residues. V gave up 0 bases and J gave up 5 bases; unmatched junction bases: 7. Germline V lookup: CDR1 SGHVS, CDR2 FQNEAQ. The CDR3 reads CASSLAGGLGDEQYF. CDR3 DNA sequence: TGTGCCAGCAGCTTAGCGGGGGGGTTGGGCGACGAGCAGTACTTC.

CDR3 sequence: CATGKRSPYEQYF. The CDR3 bases are TGTGCCACCGGGAAACGGTCTCCTTACGAGCAGTACTTC. The gene calls are TRBV28 and TRBJ2-7, with D perhaps matching TRBD2 (5 bases). V dropped 10 bases and J dropped 4 bases, with 17 bases sitting between them. The germline V gene encodes CDR1 MDHEN and CDR2 SYDVKM. The CDR3 extends over 13 amino acids.

The CDR3 DNA follows: TGTGCCAGCAGTTTGAGCGGGAGCGTGAATGAGCAGTTCTTC. Its protein is CASSLSGSVNEQFF. This chain uses TRBV12-3 or TRBV12-4 with TRBJ2-1; 8 bases are a match to TRBD2. The CDR3 is 14 residues long. The V segment lost 3 bases and the J segment 7 bases; nucleotides outside the gene matches: 5.

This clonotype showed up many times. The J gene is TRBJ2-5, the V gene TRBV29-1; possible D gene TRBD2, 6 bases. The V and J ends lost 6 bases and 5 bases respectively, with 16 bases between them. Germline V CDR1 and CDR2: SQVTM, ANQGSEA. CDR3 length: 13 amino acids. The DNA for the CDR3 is TGCAGCGTCCGCGGGATCGGGGCGGAGACCCAGTACTTC. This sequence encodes CSVRGIGAETQYF. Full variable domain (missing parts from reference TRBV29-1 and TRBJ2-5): SAVISQKPSRDICQRGTSLTIQCQVDSQVTMMFWYRQQPGQSLTLIATANQGSEATYESGFVIDKFPISRPNLTFSTLTVSNMSPEDSSIYLCSVRGIGAETQYFGPGTRLLVL.

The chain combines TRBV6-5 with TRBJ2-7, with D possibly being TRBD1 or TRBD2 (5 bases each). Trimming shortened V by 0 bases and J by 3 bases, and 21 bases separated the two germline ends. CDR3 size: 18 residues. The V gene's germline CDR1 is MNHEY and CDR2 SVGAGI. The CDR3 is CASSYSDKGENPHYEQYF. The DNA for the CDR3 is TGTGCCAGCAGTTACTCGGATAAAGGGGAGAACCCCCACTACGAGCAGTACTTC.

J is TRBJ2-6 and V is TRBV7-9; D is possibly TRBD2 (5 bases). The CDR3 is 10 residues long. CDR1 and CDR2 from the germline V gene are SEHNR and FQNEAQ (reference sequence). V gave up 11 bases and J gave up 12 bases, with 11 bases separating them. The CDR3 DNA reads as TGTGCCGGGAGTCGGGGCGTCCTGACTTTC. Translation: CAGSRGVLTF.

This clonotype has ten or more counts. CDR3 DNA sequence: TGTGCCAGCAGCTTGGTGGGACAGGGGGCTTCACCCCTCCACTTT. It encodes CASSLVGQGASPLHF. The chain uses TRBV5-4 and TRBJ1-6; 12 nucleotides agree with TRBD1. V shed 0 bases, J shed 9 bases, and the junction held 1 base outside the gene matches. The germline V gene has CDR1 SGHNT and CDR2 YYREEE (reference sequence). This CDR3 is built from 15 residues.

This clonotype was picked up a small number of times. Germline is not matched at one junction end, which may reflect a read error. The CDR3 DNA reads TGTGCTAGCAGCGTGAGCGGAGCCGACAATGAGCAGTTCTTC. Translating gives CASSVSGADNEQFF. This sequence joins TRBV7-7 and TRBJ2-1; perhaps TRBD2 as D (5 bases). The CDR3 is made up of 14 amino acids. Germline values: CDR1 SSHAT, CDR2 FNYEAQ (reference sequence).